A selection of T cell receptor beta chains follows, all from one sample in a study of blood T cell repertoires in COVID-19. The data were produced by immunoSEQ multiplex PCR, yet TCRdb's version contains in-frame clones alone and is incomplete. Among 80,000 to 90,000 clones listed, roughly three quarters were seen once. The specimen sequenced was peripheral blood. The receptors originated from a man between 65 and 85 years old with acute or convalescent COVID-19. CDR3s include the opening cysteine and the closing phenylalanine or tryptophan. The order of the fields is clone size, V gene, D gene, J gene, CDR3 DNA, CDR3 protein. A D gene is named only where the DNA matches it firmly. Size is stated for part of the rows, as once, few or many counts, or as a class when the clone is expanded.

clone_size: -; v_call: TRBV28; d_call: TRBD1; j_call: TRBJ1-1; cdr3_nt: TGTGCCAGCACCACCGGTGACCAGGGGGGCCGTAATTTT; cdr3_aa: CASTTGDQGGRNF
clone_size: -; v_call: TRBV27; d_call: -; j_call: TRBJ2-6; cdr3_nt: TGTGCCAGCAGTCTGGACCGAGGGCCTGGGGCCAACGTCCTGACTTTC; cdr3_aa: CASSLDRGPGANVLTF
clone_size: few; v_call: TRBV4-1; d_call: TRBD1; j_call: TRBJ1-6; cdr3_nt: TGCGCCAGCAGCCAAGAGGACAGGCTTTCACCCCTCCACTTT; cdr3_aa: CASSQEDRLSPLHF
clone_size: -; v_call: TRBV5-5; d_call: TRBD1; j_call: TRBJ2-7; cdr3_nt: TGTGCCAGCAGCGCGGGACAGGGAGGCGAGCAGTACTTC; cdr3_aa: CASSAGQGGEQYF
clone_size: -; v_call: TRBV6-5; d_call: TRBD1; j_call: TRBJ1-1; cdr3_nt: TGTGCCAGCAAACTCGGACAGGAGGACACTGAAGCTTTCTTT; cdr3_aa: CASKLGQEDTEAFF
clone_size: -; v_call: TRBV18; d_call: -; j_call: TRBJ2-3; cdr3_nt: TGTGCCAGCTCACCGGCGACTAGACGCACAGATACGCAGTATTTT; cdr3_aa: CASSPATRRTDTQYF
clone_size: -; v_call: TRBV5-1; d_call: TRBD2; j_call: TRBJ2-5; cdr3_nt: TGCGCCAGCAGCTTGGCCGACTCAGCGGGGGAGACCCAGTACTTC; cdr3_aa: CASSLADSAGETQYF
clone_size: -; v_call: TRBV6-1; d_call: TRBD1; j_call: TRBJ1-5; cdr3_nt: TGTGCCAGCAGTGAACGCGGACAGGATCTTAGCAATCAGCCCCAGCATTTT; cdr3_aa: CASSERGQDLSNQPQHF
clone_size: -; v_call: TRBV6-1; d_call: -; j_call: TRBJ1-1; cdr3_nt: TGTGCCAGCAGTGACAGGGGCTTGAACACTGAAGCTTTCTTT; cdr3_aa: CASSDRGLNTEAFF
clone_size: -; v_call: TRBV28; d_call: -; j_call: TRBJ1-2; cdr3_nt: TGTGCCAGCAGCTCCGGGACTATCCGTGGCTACACCTTC; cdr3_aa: CASSSGTIRGYTF
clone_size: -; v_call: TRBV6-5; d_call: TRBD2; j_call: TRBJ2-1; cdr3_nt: TGTGCCAGCAGATTAGCGGGGGGCTCCTACAATGAGCAGTTCTTC; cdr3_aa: CASRLAGGSYNEQFF
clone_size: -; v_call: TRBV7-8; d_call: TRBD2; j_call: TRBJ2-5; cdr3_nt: TGTGCCAGCAGCTTATTCCCGACTAGCGGGGGCCAAGAGACCCAGTACTTC; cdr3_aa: CASSLFPTSGGQETQYF
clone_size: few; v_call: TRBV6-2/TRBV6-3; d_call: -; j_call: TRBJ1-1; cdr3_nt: TGTGCCAGCAGTTACCCAGGGGCCAGGGAAGCTTTCTTT; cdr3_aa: CASSYPGAREAFF
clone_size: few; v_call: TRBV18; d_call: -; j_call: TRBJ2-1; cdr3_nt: TGTGCCAGCTCACACCGGGACATCTATGAGCAGTTCTTC; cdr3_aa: CASSHRDIYEQFF
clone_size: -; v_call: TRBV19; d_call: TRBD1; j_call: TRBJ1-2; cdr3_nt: TGTGCCAGTAGTATCGGTGACAGGGGGCATGGCTACACCTTC; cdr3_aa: CASSIGDRGHGYTF
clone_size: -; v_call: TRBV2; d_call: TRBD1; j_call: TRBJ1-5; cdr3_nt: TGTGCCAGCAGCCAGGGGGTCCATCAGCCCCAGCATTTT; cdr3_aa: CASSQGVHQPQHF
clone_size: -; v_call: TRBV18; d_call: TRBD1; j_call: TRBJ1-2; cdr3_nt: TGTGCCAGCTCCCTTGGACAGGGGGGGAACTATGGCTACACCTTC; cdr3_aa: CASSLGQGGNYGYTF
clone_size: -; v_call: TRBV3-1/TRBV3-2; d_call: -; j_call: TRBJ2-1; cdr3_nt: TGTGCCAGCGGAGTAAGAGATGAGCAGTTCTTC; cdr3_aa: CASGVRDEQFF
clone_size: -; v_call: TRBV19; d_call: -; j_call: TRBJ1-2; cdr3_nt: TGTGCCAGTACCCTTAACGGTGGCTACACCTTC; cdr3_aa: CASTLNGGYTF
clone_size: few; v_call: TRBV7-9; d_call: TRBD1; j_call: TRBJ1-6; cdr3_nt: TGTGCCAGCAGCCCGACAGGGATGAGTTCACCCCTCCACTTT; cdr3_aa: CASSPTGMSSPLHF
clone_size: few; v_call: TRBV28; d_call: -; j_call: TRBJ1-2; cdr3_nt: TGTGCCAGCACCCAGGCGGGTCCGGGGGGCTACACCTTC; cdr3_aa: CASTQAGPGGYTF
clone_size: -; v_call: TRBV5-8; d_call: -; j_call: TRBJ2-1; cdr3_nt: TGTGCCAGCCCCTTGATCTATCCCTCCTACAATGAGCAGTTCTTC; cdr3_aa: CASPLIYPSYNEQFF
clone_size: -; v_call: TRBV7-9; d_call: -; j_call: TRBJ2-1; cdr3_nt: TGTGCCAGCAGCTTTACTATGGGTGAGCAGTTCTTC; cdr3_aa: CASSFTMGEQFF
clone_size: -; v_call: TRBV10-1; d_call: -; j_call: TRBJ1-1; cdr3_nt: TGCGCCAGCAGTGACCGGGGAGAGACTGAAGCTTTCTTT; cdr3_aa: CASSDRGETEAFF
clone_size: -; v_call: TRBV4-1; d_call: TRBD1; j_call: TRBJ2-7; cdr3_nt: TGCGCCAGCAGCCAAGGACAGGGGGCCTCCTACGAGCAGTACTTC; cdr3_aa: CASSQGQGASYEQYF
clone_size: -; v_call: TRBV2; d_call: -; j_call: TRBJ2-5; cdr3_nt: TGTGCCAGCAGTGAAGCGCTTCAGGGGGAGACCCAGTACTTC; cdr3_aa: CASSEALQGETQYF
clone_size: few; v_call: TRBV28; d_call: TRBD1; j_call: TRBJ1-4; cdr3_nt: TGTGCCAGTCTGACAGGGAATGAAAAACTGTTTTTT; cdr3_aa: CASLTGNEKLFF
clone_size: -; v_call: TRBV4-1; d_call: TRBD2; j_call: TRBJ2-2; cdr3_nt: TGCGCCAGCAGCAGGCTAGCGGGGGGGGTGAACACCGGGGAGCTGTTTTTT; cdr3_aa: CASSRLAGGVNTGELFF
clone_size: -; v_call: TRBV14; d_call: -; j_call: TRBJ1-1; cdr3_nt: TGTGCCAGCAGCCAACAGGTGAACACTGAAGCTTTCTTT; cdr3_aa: CASSQQVNTEAFF
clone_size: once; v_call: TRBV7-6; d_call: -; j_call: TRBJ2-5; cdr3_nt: TGTGCCAGCAGTTTTACAGGGATGCAAGAGACCCAGTACTTC; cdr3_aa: CASSFTGMQETQYF
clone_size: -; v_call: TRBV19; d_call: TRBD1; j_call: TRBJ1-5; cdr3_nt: TGTGCCAGTACCCTGGGACAGGGGAGCAATCAGCCCCAGCATTTT; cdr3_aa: CASTLGQGSNQPQHF
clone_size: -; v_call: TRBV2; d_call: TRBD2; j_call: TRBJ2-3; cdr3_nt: TGTGCCAGCAGTCGTAATGGGGGGGTTAGCACAGATACGCAGTATTTT; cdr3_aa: CASSRNGGVSTDTQYF
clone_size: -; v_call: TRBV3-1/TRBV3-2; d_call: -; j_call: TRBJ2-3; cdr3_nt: TGTGCCAGCAGCCAAGGGCGGAACACAGATACGCAGTATTTT; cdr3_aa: CASSQGRNTDTQYF
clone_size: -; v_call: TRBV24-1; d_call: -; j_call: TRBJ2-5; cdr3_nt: TGTGCCACCAGTCAGGGTCAGACCCAGTACTTC; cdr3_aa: CATSQGQTQYF
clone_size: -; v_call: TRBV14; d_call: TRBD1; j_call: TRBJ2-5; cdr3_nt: TGTGCCAGCAGCCAAGATAGAGGAGACAGGGAAGGGGAGACCCAGTACTTC; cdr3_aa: CASSQDRGDREGETQYF
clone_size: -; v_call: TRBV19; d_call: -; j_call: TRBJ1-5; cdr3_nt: TGTGCCAGTAGTATAAACGGGGTCGGGCAGCCCCAGCATTTT; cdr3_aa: CASSINGVGQPQHF
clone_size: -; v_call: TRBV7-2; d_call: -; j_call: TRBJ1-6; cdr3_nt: TGTGCCAGCAGCTTAGCGCTTCAGGGGCGGTCACCCCTCCACTTT; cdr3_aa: CASSLALQGRSPLHF